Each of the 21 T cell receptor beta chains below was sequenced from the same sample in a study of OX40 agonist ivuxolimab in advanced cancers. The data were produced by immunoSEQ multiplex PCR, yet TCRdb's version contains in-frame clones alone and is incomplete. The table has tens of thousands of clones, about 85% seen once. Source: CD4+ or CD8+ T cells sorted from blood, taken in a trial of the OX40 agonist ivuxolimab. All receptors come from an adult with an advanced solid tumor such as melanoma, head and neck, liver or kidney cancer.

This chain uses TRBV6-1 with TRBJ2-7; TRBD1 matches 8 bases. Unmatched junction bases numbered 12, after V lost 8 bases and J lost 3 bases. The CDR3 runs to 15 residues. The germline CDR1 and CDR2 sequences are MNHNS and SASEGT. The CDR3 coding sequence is TGTGCCAGCCGCATTCGGACAGGGTTCGTCTACGAGCAGTACTTC. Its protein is CASRIRTGFVYEQYF.

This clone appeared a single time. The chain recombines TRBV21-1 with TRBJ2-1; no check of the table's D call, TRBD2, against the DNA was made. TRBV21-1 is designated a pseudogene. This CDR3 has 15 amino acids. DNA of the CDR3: TGTGCCAGCAGCAAGGGGGGTAGCTCCTACAATGAGCAGTTCTTC. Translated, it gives CASSKGGSSYNEQFF.

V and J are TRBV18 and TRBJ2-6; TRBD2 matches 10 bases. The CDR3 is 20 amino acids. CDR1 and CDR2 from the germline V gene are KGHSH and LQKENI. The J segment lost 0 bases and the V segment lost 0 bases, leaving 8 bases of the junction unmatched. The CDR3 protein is CASSPPVLAGASSGANVLTF. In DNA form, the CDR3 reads TGTGCCAGCTCACCACCTGTTCTAGCGGGGGCGTCCTCTGGGGCCAACGTCCTGACTTTC.

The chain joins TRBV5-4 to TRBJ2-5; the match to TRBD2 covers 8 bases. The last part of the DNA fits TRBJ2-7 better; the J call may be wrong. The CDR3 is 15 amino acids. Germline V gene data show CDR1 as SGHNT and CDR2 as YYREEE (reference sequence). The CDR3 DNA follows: TGTGCCAGCAGTAGGGGTATAGCGGGGACATACGAGCAGTACTTC. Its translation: CASSRGIAGTYEQYF.

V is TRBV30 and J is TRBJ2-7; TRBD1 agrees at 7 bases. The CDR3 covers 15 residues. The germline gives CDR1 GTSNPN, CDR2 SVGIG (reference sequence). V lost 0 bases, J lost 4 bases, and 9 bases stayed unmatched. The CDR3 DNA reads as TGTGCCTGGAGTGTACTCGTGAGGGGGCGGTACGAGCAGTACTTC. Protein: CAWSVLVRGRYEQYF.

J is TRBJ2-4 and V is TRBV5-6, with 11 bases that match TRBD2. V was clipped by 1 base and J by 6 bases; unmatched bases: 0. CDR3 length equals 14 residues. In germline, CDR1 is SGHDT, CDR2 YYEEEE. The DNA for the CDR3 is TGTGCCAGCAGCTTGACTAGCGGGAGAAACATTCAGTACTTC. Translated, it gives CASSLTSGRNIQYF.

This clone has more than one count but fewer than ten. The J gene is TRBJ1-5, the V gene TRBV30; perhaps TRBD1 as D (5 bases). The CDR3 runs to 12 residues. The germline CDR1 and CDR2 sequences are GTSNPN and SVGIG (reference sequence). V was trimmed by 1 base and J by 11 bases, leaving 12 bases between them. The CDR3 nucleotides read TGTGCCTGGAGTGACTTCCGGGGGGCCCAGCATTTT. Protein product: CAWSDFRGAQHF.

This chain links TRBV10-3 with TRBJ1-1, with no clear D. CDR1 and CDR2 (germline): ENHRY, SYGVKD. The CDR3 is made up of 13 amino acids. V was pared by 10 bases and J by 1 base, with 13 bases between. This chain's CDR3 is CATSWEENTEAFF. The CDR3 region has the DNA TGTGCCACGTCTTGGGAGGAGAACACTGAAGCTTTCTTT.

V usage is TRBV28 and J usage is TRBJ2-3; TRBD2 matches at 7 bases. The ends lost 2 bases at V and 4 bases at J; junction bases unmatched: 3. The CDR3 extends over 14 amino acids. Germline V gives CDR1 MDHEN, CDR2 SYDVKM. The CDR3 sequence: CASSLGGRADTQYF. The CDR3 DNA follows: TGTGCCAGCAGTTTAGGCGGGAGAGCAGATACGCAGTATTTT.

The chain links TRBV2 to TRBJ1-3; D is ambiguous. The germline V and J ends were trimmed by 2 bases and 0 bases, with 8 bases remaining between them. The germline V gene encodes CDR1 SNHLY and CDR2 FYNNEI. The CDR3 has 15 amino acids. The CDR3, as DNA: TGTGCCAGCAGTGAAAGGCGGATCTCTGGAAACACCATATATTTT. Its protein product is CASSERRISGNTIYF.

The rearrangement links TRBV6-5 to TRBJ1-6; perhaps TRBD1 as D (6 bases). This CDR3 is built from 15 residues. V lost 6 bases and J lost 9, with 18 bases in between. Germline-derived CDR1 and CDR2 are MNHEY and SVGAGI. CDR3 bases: TGTGCCAGCAGAACGGATCGGGGGGCTGGTTCACCCCTCCACTTT. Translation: CASRTDRGAGSPLHF.

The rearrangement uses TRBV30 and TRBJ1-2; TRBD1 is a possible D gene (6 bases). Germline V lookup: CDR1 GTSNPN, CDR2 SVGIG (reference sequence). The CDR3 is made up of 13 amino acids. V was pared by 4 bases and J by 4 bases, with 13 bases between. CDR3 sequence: CAWKRGASYGYTF. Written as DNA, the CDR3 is TGTGCCTGGAAGCGGGGGGCTAGCTATGGCTACACCTTC.

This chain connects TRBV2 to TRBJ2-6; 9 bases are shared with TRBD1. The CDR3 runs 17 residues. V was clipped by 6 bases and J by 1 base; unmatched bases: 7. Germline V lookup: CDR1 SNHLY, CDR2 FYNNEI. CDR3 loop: CASRGGTGSSGANVLTF. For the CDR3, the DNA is TGTGCCAGCAGAGGTGGGACAGGGAGTTCTGGGGCCAACGTCCTGACTTTC. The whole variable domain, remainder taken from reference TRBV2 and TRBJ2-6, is EPEVTQTPSHQVTQMGQEVILRCVPISNHLYFYWYRQILGQKVEFLVSFYNNEISEKSEIFDDQFSVERPDGSNFTLKIRSTKLEDSAMYFCASRGGTGSSGANVLTFGAGSRLTVL.

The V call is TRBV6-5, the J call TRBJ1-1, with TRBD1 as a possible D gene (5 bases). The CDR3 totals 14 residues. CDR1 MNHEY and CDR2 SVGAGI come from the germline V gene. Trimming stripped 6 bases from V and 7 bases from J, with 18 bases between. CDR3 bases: TGTGCCAGCAGCAGTACAGGTTCGAAACTTGAAGCTTTCTTT. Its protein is CASSSTGSKLEAFF.

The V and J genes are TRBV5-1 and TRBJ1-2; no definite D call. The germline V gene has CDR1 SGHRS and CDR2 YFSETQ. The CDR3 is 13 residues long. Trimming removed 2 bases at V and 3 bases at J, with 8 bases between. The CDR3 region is CASSFSADYGYTF. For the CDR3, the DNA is TGCGCCAGCAGCTTTTCGGCAGACTATGGCTACACCTTC.

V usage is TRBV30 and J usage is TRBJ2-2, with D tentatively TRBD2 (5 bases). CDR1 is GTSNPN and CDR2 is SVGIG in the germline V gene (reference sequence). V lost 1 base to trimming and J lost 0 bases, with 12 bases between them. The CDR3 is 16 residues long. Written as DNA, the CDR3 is TGTGCCTGGAGTGCCCAGGCGGGCCCGAACACCGGGGAGCTGTTTTTT. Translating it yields CAWSAQAGPNTGELFF.

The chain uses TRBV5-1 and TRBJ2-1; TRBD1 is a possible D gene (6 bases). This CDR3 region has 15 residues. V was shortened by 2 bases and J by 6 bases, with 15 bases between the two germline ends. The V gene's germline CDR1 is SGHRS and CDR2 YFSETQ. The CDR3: CASSLQGYGSNEQFF. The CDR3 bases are TGCGCCAGCAGCTTACAGGGCTACGGGTCCAATGAGCAGTTCTTC.

The CDR3 DNA follows: TGTGCCAGCTCACCACGACAGGGGAGCAATGAGCAGTTCTTC. As protein: CASSPRQGSNEQFF. The V and J genes are TRBV18 and TRBJ2-1; 8 bases map to TRBD1. This CDR3 contains 14 residues. The germline CDR1 and CDR2 sequences are KGHSH and LQKENI. The ends lost 1 base at V and 6 bases at J; junction bases unmatched: 2.

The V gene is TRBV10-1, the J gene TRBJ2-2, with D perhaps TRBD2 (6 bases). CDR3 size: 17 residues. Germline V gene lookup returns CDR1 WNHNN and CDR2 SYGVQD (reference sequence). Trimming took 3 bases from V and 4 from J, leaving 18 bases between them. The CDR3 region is CASSDSGDPAGTGELFF. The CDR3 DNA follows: TGCGCCAGCAGTGATTCAGGAGACCCAGCGGGCACCGGGGAGCTGTTTTTT.

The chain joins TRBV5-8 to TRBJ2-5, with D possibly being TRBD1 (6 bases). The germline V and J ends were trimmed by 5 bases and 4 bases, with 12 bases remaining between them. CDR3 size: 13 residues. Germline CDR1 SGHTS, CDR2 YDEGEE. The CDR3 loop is CASRRAGVETQYF. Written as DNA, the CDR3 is TGTGCCAGCAGGCGCGCAGGGGTAGAGACCCAGTACTTC.

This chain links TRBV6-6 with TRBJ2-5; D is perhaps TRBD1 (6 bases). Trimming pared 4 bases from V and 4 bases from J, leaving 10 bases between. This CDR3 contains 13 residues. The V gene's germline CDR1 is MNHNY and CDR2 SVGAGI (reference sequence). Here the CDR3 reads CASSWGRRETQYF. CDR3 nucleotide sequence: TGTGCCAGCAGTTGGGGGCGCCGAGAGACCCAGTACTTC.